The present T cell receptor beta chain was sequenced within a study of response to subunit inactivated influenza vaccine. Concerning this clonotype: The antigen is undetermined.

Whole-study results and caveats: Authors suggested each seasonal flu vaccination may recruit only limited numbers of new T cells.

TCRdb itself ran the RT-PCR reads through MiXCR, one entry per CDR3 protein. The data contain hundreds of thousands of distinct CDR3 sequences, 12% of them singletons. The CDR3 contains 14 residues. V lost 5 bases to trimming and J lost 9 bases; unmatched junction nucleotides: 7. CDR1 is MNHNS, CDR2 SASEGT, per germline. This chain joins TRBV6-1 and TRBJ2-3, with 11 bases fitting TRBD1. This TCR came from a man in his fifties or sixties who received an inactivated influenza vaccine. Specimen: non-naive T cells sorted from PBMCs, collected around 15 days before vaccination. The CDR3 reads CASSTGTGGITQYF. The CDR3 DNA follows: TGTGCCAGCAGTACCGGGACAGGGGGTATCACGCAGTATTTT.